The 14 T cell receptor beta chains below come from one sample, sequenced in a study of T cell changes during pregnancy in multiple sclerosis. Sequencing used immunoSEQ multiplex PCR; TCRdb keeps in-frame clones, though not all of them. The data contain just over 60,000 clones, about 90% of them singletons. The sequencing used peripheral blood, collected in the second trimester of pregnancy. These receptors originate from a female donor in good health, enrolled as a control in a pregnancy study.

The V call is TRBV9, the J call TRBJ2-1; D is undetermined. V was cut by 0 bases and J by 8 bases, with 6 bases left in between. The germline V gene has CDR1 SGDLS and CDR2 YYNGEE. This CDR3 has 12 amino acids. CDR3 nucleotide sequence: TGTGCCAGCAGCGTAGTAGAATATGAGCAGTTCTTC. It translates to CASSVVEYEQFF.

V gene TRBV7-3 combines with J gene TRBJ2-5, with D maybe TRBD2 (6 bases). V lost 0 bases and J 3 bases, leaving 8 bases between the germline ends. Germline CDR1 and CDR2: SGHTA and FQGTGA. The CDR3 covers 14 residues. The chain's CDR3 is CASSLTGGEETQYF. CDR3 in DNA: TGTGCCAGCAGCTTAACGGGGGGAGAAGAGACCCAGTACTTC.

J is TRBJ1-5 and V is TRBV6-6; D is unresolved. Germline V lookup: CDR1 MNHNY, CDR2 SVGAGI (reference sequence). Deletions cut 8 bases from V and 5 bases from J, with 13 bases between. The length of the CDR3 is 13 residues. CDR3 DNA sequence: TGTGCCAGCGGGCCCCCCGGTTATCAGCCCCAGCATTTT. This gives the protein CASGPPGYQPQHF.

J is TRBJ2-3 and V is TRBV5-1, with TRBD2 identical over 10 bases. The CDR3 is 18 amino acids. Germline trimming cut 2 bases from V and 1 base from J; bases unmatched to any gene: 10. From germline, CDR1 is SGHRS and CDR2 YFSETQ. As DNA, the CDR3 is TGCGCCAGCAGCTTCGGAAATCTAGCGGGGGCCCGCACAGATACGCAGTATTTT. Its protein product is CASSFGNLAGARTDTQYF.

The chain couples TRBV15 to TRBJ2-3; TRBD2 is a possible D gene (5 bases). V was shortened by 4 bases and J by 2 bases, with 7 bases between the two germline ends. Germline CDR1 LNHNV, CDR2 YYDKDF (reference sequence). This CDR3 has 13 residues. In nucleotides, the CDR3 is TGTGCCACCAGCAACGGGGACACAGATACGCAGTATTTT. This translates into CATSNGDTDTQYF.

V is TRBV5-4 and J is TRBJ2-3; perhaps TRBD2 as D (5 bases). The V end lost 1 base, the J end lost 2 bases, and 11 bases lay between the germline ends. CDR3 size: 15 residues. From germline, CDR1 is SGHNT and CDR2 YYREEE (reference sequence). The CDR3 coding sequence is TGTGCCAGCAGCTTGAGGGCGGGCGCCACAGATACGCAGTATTTT. Its protein product is CASSLRAGATDTQYF. Drawing the rest from reference TRBV5-4 and TRBJ2-3, the complete variable domain is ETGVTQSPTHLIKTRGQQVTLRCSSQSGHNTVSWYQQALGQGPQFIFQYYREEENGRGNFPPRFSGLQFPNYSSELNVNALELDDSALYLCASSLRAGATDTQYFGPGTRLTVL.

This chain connects TRBV11-3 to TRBJ2-2, with TRBD2 matching 9 bases. This CDR3 is 15 amino acids long. Per germline, CDR1 SGHNT and CDR2 YENEEA. V was clipped by 3 bases and J by 6 bases; unmatched bases: 5. Here the CDR3 reads CASSFRAGGPGELFF. The CDR3 nucleotides are TGTGCCAGCAGCTTTCGGGCGGGGGGGCCCGGGGAGCTGTTTTTT.

The chain couples TRBV5-8 to TRBJ1-3; no reliable D call. V was cut by 4 bases and J by 4 bases, with 18 bases left in between. The germline V gene has CDR1 SGHTS and CDR2 YDEGEE. The CDR3 contains 16 residues. The CDR3 is CASSVSKTSWGNTIYF. DNA for the CDR3: TGTGCCAGCAGCGTTTCCAAAACGAGCTGGGGAAACACCATATATTTT. Supplemented by reference TRBV5-8 and TRBJ1-3, the full variable domain reads EAGVTQSPTHLIKTRGQQATLRCSPISGHTSVYWYQQALGLGLQFLLWYDEGEERNRGNFPPRFSGRQFPNYSSELNVNALELEDSALYLCASSVSKTSWGNTIYFGEGSWLTVV.

The genes are TRBV2 and TRBJ2-3, with 8 bases matching TRBD1. Trimming at V came to 5 bases and at J to 5 bases, leaving 3 bases not matched to a gene. The CDR3 contains 13 residues. Germline V gene lookup returns CDR1 SNHLY and CDR2 FYNNEI. CDR3: CASSQGAGDTQYF. For the CDR3, the DNA is TGTGCCAGCAGTCAGGGGGCGGGAGATACGCAGTATTTT. The full variable domain, rest sourced from reference TRBV2 and TRBJ2-3, is EPEVTQTPSHQVTQMGQEVILRCVPISNHLYFYWYRQILGQKVEFLVSFYNNEISEKSEIFDDQFSVERPDGSNFTLKIRSTKLEDSAMYFCASSQGAGDTQYFGPGTRLTVL.

Worth noting for this clone: Sequence at one end of the junction differs from germline and may be a read error. This chain connects TRBV19 to TRBJ1-1; D may be TRBD1 (5 bases). Germline V gives CDR1 LNHDA, CDR2 SQIVND (reference sequence). The CDR3 spans 15 residues. CDR3 in amino acids: CASSLDGGLNTEAFF. The CDR3 nucleotides are TGTGCCAGTAGCTTAGACGGGGGGTTGAATACTGAAGCTTTCTTT.

The chain recombines TRBV4-3 with TRBJ1-1; D possibly corresponds to TRBD1 (5 bases). The CDR3 has 15 residues. CDR1 is LGHNA and CDR2 is YSLEER in the germline V gene. Trimming left V 5 bases short and J 0 bases short, with 13 bases between. In nucleotides, the CDR3 is TGCGCCAGCAGCGACAGCCTCTACATGAACACTGAAGCTTTCTTT. Amino acid sequence: CASSDSLYMNTEAFF.

The gene calls are TRBV5-1 and TRBJ2-7, with 8 bases matching TRBD1. The CDR3 is 14 residues long. The V segment lost 2 bases and the J segment 3 bases; nucleotides outside the gene matches: 4. Germline V gene sequence: CDR1 SGHRS, CDR2 YFSETQ. The chain's CDR3 is CASSFSGGNYEQYF. CDR3 nucleotide sequence: TGCGCCAGCAGCTTTTCAGGGGGCAACTACGAGCAGTACTTC.

This clone has only a few counts. The V and J genes are TRBV19 and TRBJ2-1; 9 bases fit TRBD1. V was pared by 7 bases and J by 8 bases, with 15 bases of the junction left unmatched. The germline V gene has CDR1 LNHDA and CDR2 SQIVND (reference sequence). The CDR3 extends over 16 amino acids. The CDR3 here is CASTPWTGARMDEQFF. The CDR3 DNA reads as TGTGCCAGTACCCCCTGGACAGGGGCACGGATGGATGAGCAGTTCTTC.

The chain carries TRBV28 and TRBJ1-4; 9 bases align to TRBD1. The length of the CDR3 is 14 residues. V lost 8 bases to trimming and J lost 8 bases; unmatched junction nucleotides: 9. Germline V gene data show CDR1 as MDHEN and CDR2 as SYDVKM. CDR3 amino acids: CASLTGQGGEKLFF. The CDR3 region has the DNA TGTGCCAGCCTGACGGGACAGGGCGGAGAAAAACTGTTTTTT. Variable domain in full (rest from reference TRBV28 and TRBJ1-4): DVKVTQSSRYLVKRTGEKVFLECVQDMDHENMFWYRQDPGLGLRLIYFSYDVKMKEKGDIPEGYSVSREKKERFSLILESASTNQTSMYLCASLTGQGGEKLFFGSGTQLSVL.